This T cell receptor beta chain was recorded in a study of response to subunit inactivated influenza vaccine. General study results and limits: Few additional T cells are recruited per seasonal influenza vaccination, authors suggested.

This clonotype appeared a few times. Its target is not known. Using its own MiXCR run on the RT-PCR reads, TCRdb lists one record per CDR3 protein. The sample has more than 550,000 distinct CDR3 sequences, over 9% seen once. Germline loops: CDR1 SGDLS, CDR2 YYNGEE. The CDR3 is 16 amino acids. Trimming left V 3 bases short and J 0 bases short, with 15 bases between. The sample also formed part of further work on T cells expressing NK-cell markers. From that study: In generating TCR beta cDNA, 5'RACE template switching with UMIs was used. Researchers got TCR beta repertoires out of sorted CD3+CD56+NKG2C+, CD3+CD56+NKG2C- and CD3+CD56-NKG2C+ T cells. In several experiments, an anti-gamma-delta TCR antibody restricted sorting to alpha-beta TCR T cells. It is unclear if expanded NKG2C-expressing clones target HCMV antigens.

This rearrangement joins TRBV9 to TRBJ1-1; D might be TRBD1 (5 bases). This clonotype originated in a man aged 45-65 years who received an inactivated influenza vaccine. The sample consisted of PBMCs from blood, taken on the day of vaccination. The chain's CDR3 is CASSAGDGRMNTEAFF. CDR3 nucleotides: TGTGCCAGCAGCGCGGGGGACGGAAGAATGAACACTGAAGCTTTCTTT.